This is a list of T cell receptor beta chains from one sample in a study of PD-1 and CTLA-4 blockade in melanoma. Libraries were prepared by immunoSEQ multiplex PCR; TCRdb keeps only in-frame clonotypes and omits some of them. The sample yields 15,000 to 20,000 clones, over 65% seen once. Here the sequenced sample was CD8+ T cells from peripheral blood, taken before anti-PD-1 treatment. These receptors originate from a human donor with melanoma. Each CDR3 is given with its conserved first and last residue. Each record gives: clone size, J gene, V gene, D gene, CDR3 DNA, CDR3 protein. D genes are given only for firm matches. Not every row has a clone size; where given, it reads once, few, many or a size class.

NA,TRBJ1-1,TRBV19,NA,TGTGCCAGTAGTAGCACGGGGGTCACTGAAGCTTTCTTT,CASSSTGVTEAFF
few,TRBJ2-7,TRBV29-1,TRBD1,TGCAGCGTTGAAGATCGTGGGACAGACTACGAGCAGTACTTC,CSVEDRGTDYEQYF
NA,TRBJ2-7,TRBV7-6,TRBD2,TGTGCCAGCAGTTCAGGACTAGCGGGGTCTTCCTACGAGCAGTACTTC,CASSSGLAGSSYEQYF
NA,TRBJ2-2,TRBV24-1,TRBD2,TGTGCCACCAGTGATTTTGCGGGAGGCACCGGGGAGCTGTTTTTT,CATSDFAGGTGELFF
once,TRBJ2-7,TRBV27,NA,TGTGCCAGCAGTCCCTTGGGGGGATACTACGAGCAGTACTTC,CASSPLGGYYEQYF
NA,TRBJ1-1,TRBV6-5,NA,TGTGCCAGCAGTTACTCGACCTTCCTTCAGAACACTGAAGCTTTCTTT,CASSYSTFLQNTEAFF
NA,TRBJ2-6,TRBV19,NA,TGTGCCAGTACGAGCTCTGGGGCCAACGTCCTGACTTTC,CASTSSGANVLTF
NA,TRBJ2-3,TRBV3-1/TRBV3-2,NA,TGTGCCAGCAGCCAGGGCACAGATACGCAGTATTTT,CASSQGTDTQYF
NA,TRBJ2-1,TRBV5-4,TRBD2,TGTGCCAGCAGCTTGTGGGGTCATAGCGGGGGCACGGCCGGTGAGCAGTTCTTC,CASSLWGHSGGTAGEQFF
NA,TRBJ2-7,TRBV27,TRBD2,TGTGCCAGCAGTATCTTAGCGGGGGGGTTTAACGACGAGCAGTACTTC,CASSILAGGFNDEQYF
NA,TRBJ1-2,TRBV30,NA,TGTGCCTGGACCTTAAGGGACTATGGCTACACCTTC,CAWTLRDYGYTF
NA,TRBJ2-1,TRBV9,NA,TGTGCCAGCAGTTTAGCGGCAAATGAGCAGTTCTTC,CASSLAANEQFF
NA,TRBJ2-7,TRBV7-2,NA,TGTGCCAGCAGCTTAGTAGCGGAGGTCACCTACGAGCAGTACTTC,CASSLVAEVTYEQYF
NA,TRBJ1-1,TRBV7-9,NA,TGTGCCAGCAGGACAACAGGAGTTGAAGCTTTCTTT,CASRTTGVEAFF
NA,TRBJ2-7,TRBV4-1,NA,TGCGCCAGCAGCCTCCGGGTCGCCTACGAGCAGTACTTC,CASSLRVAYEQYF
NA,TRBJ1-2,TRBV7-9,NA,TGTGCCAGCAGCTTAGAACGGTCATCGAGACAACTCATCTATGGCTACACCTTC,CASSLERSSRQLIYGYTF
once,TRBJ1-2,TRBV7-6,TRBD1,TGTGCCAGCAGCTCCCGGGACAGGGGGCAGAACTATGGCTACACCTTC,CASSSRDRGQNYGYTF
NA,TRBJ1-1,TRBV7-2,TRBD1,TGTGCCAGCAGCTCGGGGACAGGATACACTGAAGCTTTCTTT,CASSSGTGYTEAFF
NA,TRBJ2-7,TRBV11-2,TRBD1,TGTGCCAGCAGCTTTGCAGGGGGCTCCTACGAGCAGTACTTC,CASSFAGGSYEQYF
NA,TRBJ2-7,TRBV6-6,NA,TGTGCCAGCAGTCCCGAAGCCTACGAGCAGTACTTC,CASSPEAYEQYF
NA,TRBJ2-5,TRBV11-3,NA,TGTGCCAGCAGCTTACGGGGTGCCCAAGAGACCCAGTACTTC,CASSLRGAQETQYF
NA,TRBJ1-2,TRBV29-1,NA,TGCAGCGTTGAAGATCTCTATGGCTACACCTTC,CSVEDLYGYTF
NA,TRBJ1-1,TRBV6-1,TRBD1,TGTGCCAGCAGTGAAGTGTGGGACAGGGGTTGGTATTTGTCGATGAACACTGAAGCTTTCTTT,CASSEVWDRGWYLSMNTEAFF
NA,TRBJ2-7,TRBV5-3,TRBD2,TGTGCTCGTCGGGGGGGCACTTACGAGCAGTACTTC,CARRGGTYEQYF
NA,TRBJ1-2,TRBV5-1,TRBD1,TGCGCCAGCAGCTTGGCCCCGGACAGGGGTTGGGGCTACACCTTC,CASSLAPDRGWGYTF
NA,TRBJ1-2,TRBV7-9,TRBD1,TGTGCCAGCAGCTCCAACAGGGGGACATGGTATGGCTACACCTTC,CASSSNRGTWYGYTF
NA,TRBJ1-2,TRBV12-3/TRBV12-4,NA,TGTGCCAGCAGTCCCAGCGTCTATGGCTACACCTTC,CASSPSVYGYTF
NA,TRBJ2-1,TRBV5-1,TRBD2,TGCGCCAGCAGCTTGGCCACTAGCGGGCCCTACAATGAGCAGTTCTTC,CASSLATSGPYNEQFF
NA,TRBJ2-3,TRBV6-1,NA,TGTGCCAGCAGTGACGGCGACAGGCTCCCAGATACGCAGTATTTT,CASSDGDRLPDTQYF
NA,TRBJ2-1,TRBV25-1,NA,TGTGCCAGCAGCGACAGAGGGAATGAGCAGTTCTTC,CASSDRGNEQFF
NA,TRBJ2-7,TRBV29-1,NA,TGCAGCGTTGCCAGGGACTTAGAAACCTACGAGCAGTACTTC,CSVARDLETYEQYF
NA,TRBJ2-7,TRBV3-1/TRBV3-2,TRBD2,TGTGCCAGCAGCCAAGGACTAGCGGATACCTACGAGCAGTACTTC,CASSQGLADTYEQYF